This TCR beta chain was sequenced for a study of shared clonotypes between healthy human individuals. On the study more broadly: Every donor yielded three CD4 naive, three CD4 memory, two CD8 naive and one CD8 memory plate.

Comment on this clone: Its antigen is unidentified.

The table came from immunoSEQ multiplex PCR; TCRdb's copy has only in-frame clones and leaves some out. The data show roughly 2,000,000 clones, over 85% seen once. Study-wide results and caveats: Richness estimates generally favored naive over memory subsets. Specimens sampled were limited to blood, with tissue repertoires likely differing.

Terminally differentiated effector memory CD45RA+ cells were excluded by CCR7 positive selection of CD45RO-negative cells. This TCR derives from a man younger than 35 in good health. Some clones in this sample may be carry-over from other donors' samples. Sequencing used naive CD8+ T cells from PBMCs.

CDR3 in DNA: TGTGCCAGCGGGGACGTCCTAGCGGGGCCTCCCGTTAGAGCGCAGTATTTT. Amino acids: CASGDVLAGPPVRAQYF. The V and J genes are TRBV2 and TRBJ2-3, with 9 nucleotides matching TRBD2. This CDR3 spans 17 amino acids. V lost 8 bases to trimming and J lost 10 bases; unmatched junction nucleotides: 22. CDR1 and CDR2 from the germline V gene are SNHLY and FYNNEI.